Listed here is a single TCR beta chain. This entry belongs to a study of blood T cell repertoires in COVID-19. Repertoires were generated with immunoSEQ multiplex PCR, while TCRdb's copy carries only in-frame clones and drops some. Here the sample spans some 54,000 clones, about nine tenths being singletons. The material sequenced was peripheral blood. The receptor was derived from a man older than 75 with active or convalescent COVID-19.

This chain's CDR3 is CASSLYRDRAFNEQFF. In DNA form, the CDR3 reads TGCGCCAGCAGCCTTTACCGGGACAGGGCTTTTAATGAGCAGTTCTTC. The V and J genes are TRBV4-3 and TRBJ2-1, with TRBD1 matching over 9 bases. This CDR3 contains 16 residues. The ends lost 4 bases at V and 7 bases at J; junction bases unmatched: 11. The germline V gene encodes CDR1 LGHNA and CDR2 YSLEER.